What follows describes a single T cell receptor beta chain. The data were obtained in a study of T cell responses to AZD1222 COVID-19 vaccine. The CDR3 extends over 15 amino acids. Germline V CDR1 and CDR2: SGHTS, YDEGEE. V was trimmed by 0 bases and J by 0 bases, leaving 7 bases between them. Libraries were prepared by immunoSEQ multiplex PCR; TCRdb keeps only in-frame clonotypes and omits some of them. The profile shows some 120,000 clones, around 86% of them singletons. V is TRBV5-8 and J is TRBJ1-3; no reliable D call. This TCR was recovered from an adult who received the AZD1222 COVID-19 vaccine. This sample comprised peripheral blood, obtained 28 days after the second AZD1222 dose. The CDR3 DNA sequence: TGTGCCAGCAGCTTGGTCCTCTTCTCTGGAAACACCATATATTTT. This translates into CASSLVLFSGNTIYF.